This section outlines one TCR beta chain sequence together with its context. Its antigen is still unknown. Unsorted PBMC DNA underwent sequencing on ten immunoSEQ deep assay plates. Profiling relied on immunoSEQ multiplex PCR, and the TCRdb table lists in-frame clones only, not all of them. The data contain a few hundred thousand clones, 70% to 80% of them singletons. This sample was taken from a study of shared clonotypes between healthy human individuals. The study's findings and limits: Donor scarcity curtailed the genetic and exposure-history diversity represented herein.

Study donors comprised healthy, HIV-negative adults devoid of recent acute infection or vaccination. Without sorting, samples used 85 million to 95 million PBMCs for genomic DNA. The origin of this receptor is a middle-aged woman in good health. Some clones in this sample may be carry-over from other donors' samples. The sample comprised PBMCs.

CDR3 sequence: CASSRLTGSPYEQYF. DNA of the CDR3: TGTGCCAGCAGTCGTTTAACAGGGTCCCCCTACGAGCAGTACTTC. The chain recombines TRBV28 with TRBJ2-7; the D gene is possibly TRBD1 (6 bases). The germline V gene has CDR1 MDHEN and CDR2 SYDVKM. CDR3 length equals 15 residues. Trimming shortened V by 5 bases and J by 2 bases, and 16 bases separated the two germline ends.